Listed below are T cell receptor beta chains from one sample, sequenced in a study of shared clonotypes between healthy human individuals. Sequenced by immunoSEQ multiplex PCR; TCRdb stores in-frame clones only, minus some. The sample holds approximately 2,000,000 clones; roughly 92% are singletons and the top ten take around 0.4%. The specimen was naive CD4+ T cells from PBMCs. These TCRs come from a man aged 18 to 35 in good health. Some clones in this sample may be carry-over from other donors' samples. The CDR3 runs from the conserved cysteine through the conserved F or W. The order of the fields is D gene, J gene, clone size, CDR3 length, V gene, CDR3 DNA, CDR3 protein. A D gene is named only where the DNA matches it firmly. The size entry is marked missing in some rows and otherwise reads once, few, many or a size class.

- TRBJ1-1 - 13 TRBV27 TGTGCCAGCAGTCTAATAGGGGGCACTGAAGCTTTCTTT CASSLIGGTEAFF
- TRBJ2-7 - 14 TRBV29-1 TGCAGCGTCCGAAACCCCGGAAGCTCCTACGAGCAGTACTTC CSVRNPGSSYEQYF
TRBD2 TRBJ2-5 - 15 TRBV5-6 TGTGCCAGCAGCCCAGGGACTAGCGGGAGCGAGACCCAGTACTTC CASSPGTSGSETQYF
- TRBJ2-3 - 15 TRBV5-1 TGCGCCAGCAGCCCGGGACCCAGAAACACAGATACGCAGTATTTT CASSPGPRNTDTQYF
- TRBJ2-5 - 15 TRBV5-1 TGCGCCAGCAGCTCCTCCGGGACACACCAAGAGACCCAGTACTTC CASSSSGTHQETQYF
- TRBJ1-1 - 13 TRBV9 TGTGCCAGCAGTCTCCTGACGGAATTTGAAGCTTTCTTT CASSLLTEFEAFF
- TRBJ2-5 - 15 TRBV5-1 TGCGCCAGCAGCTTGGTAGTTGAGACCCAAGAGACCCAGTACTTC CASSLVVETQETQYF
TRBD2 TRBJ2-3 - 14 TRBV6-1 TGTGCCAGCAGCGTGAGCCTAGCGGTAGATACGCAGTATTTT CASSVSLAVDTQYF
TRBD1 TRBJ2-5 - 15 TRBV2 TGTGCCAGCAGTGAATCCCAGGGGGCTGAGGGGACCCAGTACTTC CASSESQGAEGTQYF
TRBD1 TRBJ1-2 - 16 TRBV28 TGTGCCAGCAGTTTCCCCTCAGAGGACAGGTTCTATGGCTACACCTTC CASSFPSEDRFYGYTF
TRBD1 TRBJ2-7 - 12 TRBV29-1 TGCAGCGTTGCGGGACAGGGCCACGAGCAGTACTTC CSVAGQGHEQYF
- TRBJ1-1 few 13 TRBV30 TGTGCCTTACAAAGGGGCGCGAACACTGAAGCTTTCTTT CALQRGANTEAFF
TRBD2 TRBJ2-1 - 19 TRBV5-1 TGCGCCAGCAGCTTGGACAGCGGGAGTAGTCGGGGCTCCTACAATGAGCAGTTCTTC CASSLDSGSSRGSYNEQFF
- TRBJ2-7 - 15 TRBV11-3 TGTGCCAGCAGCTCGGCAGGGGATCCCTCCTACGAGCAGTACTTC CASSSAGDPSYEQYF
- TRBJ2-5 - 16 TRBV14 TGTGCCAGCAGCCAAGATTTCGGGAACCTCCCAAGTGCCCAGTACTTC CASSQDFGNLPSAQYF
TRBD2 TRBJ2-3 - 15 TRBV12-5 TGTGCTAGTGGCCCTAGCGGGTTCTCGGCAGATACGCAGTATTTT CASGPSGFSADTQYF
- TRBJ1-1 - 18 TRBV5-1 TGCGCCAGCAGCCAGACGCGGGGGGCCGATCCAGACCCCAGGGAAGCTTTCTTT CASSQTRGADPDPREAFF
- TRBJ2-7 - 14 TRBV6-5 TGTGCCAGCAGAAGGGCTGGGGGTGCCTACGAGCAGTACTTC CASRRAGGAYEQYF
TRBD2 TRBJ2-1 - 16 TRBV9 TGTGCCAGCAGCGCCCGGGTGGGGGGGTCCTACAATGAGCAGTTCTTC CASSARVGGSYNEQFF
- TRBJ2-6 - 15 TRBV28 TGTGCCAGCGTTCCAGGGGTCCTCGGGGCCAACGTCCTGACTTTC CASVPGVLGANVLTF
TRBD2 TRBJ2-2 - 15 TRBV9 TGTGCCAGCAGCGTCCTAGCGGAGAACACCGGGGAGCTGTTTTTT CASSVLAENTGELFF
- TRBJ2-7 - 13 TRBV7-3 TGTGCCAGCAGCTTATCCGAACGGGGCGAGCAGTACTTC CASSLSERGEQYF
TRBD1 TRBJ1-4 - 11 TRBV15 TGTGCCACCAGCCGAGGGGGCGGTCTGTTTTTT CATSRGGGLFF
- TRBJ1-1 - 12 TRBV2 TGTGCCAGCAGTGAGGGGTACACTGAAGCTTTCTTT CASSEGYTEAFF
TRBD1 TRBJ2-7 - 15 TRBV2 TGTGCCAGCAGTGATCGGACAGGGTCTTCTTCCGAGCAGTACTTC CASSDRTGSSSEQYF
TRBD1 TRBJ1-4 - 14 TRBV6-1 TGTGCCAGCAGAACCGGACAGGTCGGCGAAAAACTGTTTTTT CASRTGQVGEKLFF
- TRBJ2-7 - 15 TRBV28 TGTGCCAGCAGTTTTAGGAGGAAGGGAACCTACGAGCAGTACTTC CASSFRRKGTYEQYF
TRBD2 TRBJ2-1 once 18 TRBV7-8 TGTGCCAGCAGCCTCCGGGAGGCCGGGAGGGCCGTCTACAATGAGCAGTTCTTC CASSLREAGRAVYNEQFF
TRBD1 TRBJ1-5 - 13 TRBV5-1 TGCGCCAGCAGCCTGGACAGGAATCAGCCCCAGCATTTT CASSLDRNQPQHF
- TRBJ1-1 - 10 TRBV30 TGTGCCTGCGGTAGGCCGGAAGCTTTCTTT CACGRPEAFF
TRBD2 TRBJ2-3 once 17 TRBV27 TGTGCCAGCAGTCCCCTTCTAGCGGCCGCCCCCACAGATACGCAGTATTTT CASSPLLAAAPTDTQYF
TRBD2 TRBJ2-7 - 14 TRBV7-2 TGTGCCAGCAGTCTAGCGGGAGGGCCGGGGGAGCAGTACTTC CASSLAGGPGEQYF
- TRBJ2-1 - 14 TRBV4-2 TGTGCCAGCAGTTCTCCGGCCACCCACAATGAGCAGTTCTTC CASSSPATHNEQFF
TRBD2 TRBJ2-7 - 15 TRBV19 TGTGCCAGTAGTCGGACTAGCGGGGACTACTACGAGCAGTACTTC CASSRTSGDYYEQYF
- TRBJ1-5 few 13 TRBV19 TGTGCCAGTAGTAGTAGGGCCGATCAGCCCCAGCATTTT CASSSRADQPQHF
TRBD1 TRBJ2-7 - 14 TRBV29-1 TGCAGCGTTGGAGTTTGGGGACAGGGTTACGAGCAGTACTTC CSVGVWGQGYEQYF
TRBD2 TRBJ2-1 - 14 TRBV7-8 TGTGCCAGCAGCTTAGCGGGAGGGCCGTATGAGCAGTTCTTC CASSLAGGPYEQFF
TRBD1 TRBJ2-3 once 15 TRBV10-3 TGTGCCATCACCGACGGGACAGGGTCCACAGATACGCAGTATTTT CAITDGTGSTDTQYF
TRBD1 TRBJ1-5 - 15 TRBV28 TGTGCCAGCAGTTTATGGAGGGGGCTGGGTCAGCCCCAGCATTTT CASSLWRGLGQPQHF
- TRBJ1-4 - 14 TRBV5-1 TGCGCCAGCAGCTTGGCCCGAGGAGTTGAAAAACTGTTTTTT CASSLARGVEKLFF
- TRBJ2-1 - 15 TRBV19 TGTGCCAGTAGTATTGGACTGCGCCCGAACAATGAGCAGTTCTTC CASSIGLRPNNEQFF
TRBD1 TRBJ1-3 - 15 TRBV6-6 TGTGCCAGCAGTGACCGGGACAGGGCTGGAAACACCATATATTTT CASSDRDRAGNTIYF